This T cell receptor beta chain stems from a study of blood T cell repertoires in COVID-19. Study in general: The study drew acute and convalescent COVID-19 samples from the United States, Italy and Spain. The cDNA or gDNA used as material had been derived from T cells, B-cell-depleted T cells, or PBMCs.

As processed by the authors: Amplification of reference gene primers provided the estimated nucleated cell counts. Some clones are missing from TCRdb's copy, which holds only in-frame ones; the method was immunoSEQ multiplex PCR. The V and J calls and clone size were taken over from that table, and D and trimming were inferred from the DNA. Here the sample spans roughly 170,000 clones, approximately 87% being singletons. Sequenced sample: peripheral blood. The receptor's source is a woman aged 18 to 35 who had recovered from COVID-19.

The CDR3 DNA sequence: TGTGCCAGCAGCTTTATGGACAGGGGTGAGGTGGAAGATGGCTACACCTTC. This codes for CASSFMDRGEVEDGYTF. The chain carries TRBV13 and TRBJ1-2, with 9 bases fitting TRBD1. Germline loops: CDR1 PRHDT, CDR2 FYEKMQ (reference sequence). This CDR3 has 17 residues. V lost 3 bases, J lost 6 bases, and 14 bases stayed unmatched. The whole variable domain, remainder taken from reference TRBV13 and TRBJ1-2, is AAGVIQSPRHLIKEKRETATLKCYPIPRHDTVYWYQQGPGQDPQFLISFYEKMQSDKGSIPDRFSAQQFSDYHSELNMSSLELGDSALYFCASSFMDRGEVEDGYTFGSGTRLTVV.